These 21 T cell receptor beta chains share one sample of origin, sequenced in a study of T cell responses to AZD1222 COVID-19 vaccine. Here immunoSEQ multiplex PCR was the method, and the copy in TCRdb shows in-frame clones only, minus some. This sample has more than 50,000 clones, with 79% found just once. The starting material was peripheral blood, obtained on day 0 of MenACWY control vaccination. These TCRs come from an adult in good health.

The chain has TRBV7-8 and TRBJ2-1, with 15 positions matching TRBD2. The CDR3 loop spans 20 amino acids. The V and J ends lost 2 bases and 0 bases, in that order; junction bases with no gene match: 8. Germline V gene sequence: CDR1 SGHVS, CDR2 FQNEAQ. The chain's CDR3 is CASSLWGTSGRRRSYNEQFF. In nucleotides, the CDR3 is TGTGCCAGCAGCTTATGGGGGACTAGCGGGAGGCGGCGCTCCTACAATGAGCAGTTCTTC.

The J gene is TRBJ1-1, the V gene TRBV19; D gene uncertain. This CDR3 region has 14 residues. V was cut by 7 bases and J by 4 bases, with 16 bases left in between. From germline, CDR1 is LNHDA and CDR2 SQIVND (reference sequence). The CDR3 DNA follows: TGTGCCAGTATCATCGTGGGAGGGAGCACTGAAGCTTTCTTT. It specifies CASIIVGGSTEAFF.

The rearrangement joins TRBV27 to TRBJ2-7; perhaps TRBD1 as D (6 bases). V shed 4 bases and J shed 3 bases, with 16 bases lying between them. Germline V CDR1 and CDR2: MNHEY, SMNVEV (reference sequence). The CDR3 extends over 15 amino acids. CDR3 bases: TGTGCCAGCAGTTACACTTGGACAGCGGACTACGAGCAGTACTTC. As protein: CASSYTWTADYEQYF.

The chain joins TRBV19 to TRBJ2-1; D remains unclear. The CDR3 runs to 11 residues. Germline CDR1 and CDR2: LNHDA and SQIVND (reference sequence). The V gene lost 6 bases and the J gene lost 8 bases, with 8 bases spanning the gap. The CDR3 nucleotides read TGTGCCAGTAGCGGGTGGGATGAGCAGTTCTTC. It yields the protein CASSGWDEQFF. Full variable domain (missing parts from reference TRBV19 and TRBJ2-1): DGGITQSPKYLFRKEGQNVTLSCEQNLNHDAMYWYRQDPGQGLRLIYYSQIVNDFQKGDIAEGYSVSREKKESFPLTVTSAQKNPTAFYLCASSGWDEQFFGPGTRLTVL.

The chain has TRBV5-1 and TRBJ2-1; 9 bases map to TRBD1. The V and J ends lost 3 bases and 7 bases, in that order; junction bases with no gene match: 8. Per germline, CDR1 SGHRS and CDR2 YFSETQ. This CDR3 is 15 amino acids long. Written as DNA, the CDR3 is TGCGCCAGCAGCTCACCCGGGACAGGGCGGAATGAGCAGTTCTTC. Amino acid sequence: CASSSPGTGRNEQFF.

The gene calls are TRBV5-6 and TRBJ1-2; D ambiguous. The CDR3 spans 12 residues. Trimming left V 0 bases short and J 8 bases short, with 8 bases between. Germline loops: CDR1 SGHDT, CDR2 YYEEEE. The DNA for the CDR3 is TGTGCCAGCAGCTTGGCCGCGGGCGGCTACACCTTC. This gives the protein CASSLAAGGYTF.

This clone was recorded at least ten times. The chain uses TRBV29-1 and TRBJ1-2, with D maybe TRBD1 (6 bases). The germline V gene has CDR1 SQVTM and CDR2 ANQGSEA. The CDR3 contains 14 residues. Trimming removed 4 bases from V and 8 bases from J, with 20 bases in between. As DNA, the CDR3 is TGCAGCGTTGTTATCAAGCCAGGGGACCCCGGCTACACCTTC. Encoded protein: CSVVIKPGDPGYTF.

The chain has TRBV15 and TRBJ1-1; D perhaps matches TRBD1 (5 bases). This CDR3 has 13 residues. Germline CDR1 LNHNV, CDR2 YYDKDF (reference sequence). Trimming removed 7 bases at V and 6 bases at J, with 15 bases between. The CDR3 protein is CATTGGARSEAFF. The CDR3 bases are TGTGCCACCACGGGAGGGGCGAGGTCTGAAGCTTTCTTT.

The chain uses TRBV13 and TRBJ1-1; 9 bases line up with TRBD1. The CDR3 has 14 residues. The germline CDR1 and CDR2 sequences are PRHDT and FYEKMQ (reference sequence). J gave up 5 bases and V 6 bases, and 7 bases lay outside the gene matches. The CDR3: CASRPTGGATEAFF. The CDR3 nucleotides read TGTGCCAGCAGACCAACAGGGGGCGCAACTGAAGCTTTCTTT.

CDR3 sequence: CASSGRGLATTDTQYF. The CDR3 bases are TGTGCCAGCAGCGGGAGGGGACTAGCGACCACAGATACGCAGTATTTT. The V and J genes are TRBV5-8 and TRBJ2-3; 10 positions match TRBD2. The CDR3 is made up of 16 amino acids. Germline CDR1 reads SGHTS; CDR2 reads YDEGEE. Losses at the gene ends were 4 bases for V and 2 bases for J; bases not matched to a gene: 7.

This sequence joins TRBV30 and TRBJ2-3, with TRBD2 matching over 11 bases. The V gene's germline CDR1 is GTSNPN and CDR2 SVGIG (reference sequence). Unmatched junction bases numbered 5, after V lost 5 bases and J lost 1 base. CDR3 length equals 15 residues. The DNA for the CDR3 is TGTGCCTGGTGTATAGCGGGAGGGGGCACAGATACGCAGTATTTT. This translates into CAWCIAGGGTDTQYF.

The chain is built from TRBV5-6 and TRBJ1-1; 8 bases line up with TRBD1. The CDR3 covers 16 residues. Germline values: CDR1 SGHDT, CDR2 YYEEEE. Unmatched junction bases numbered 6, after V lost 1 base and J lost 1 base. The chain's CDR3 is CASSLTRQGKNTEAFF. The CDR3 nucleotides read TGTGCCAGCAGCTTGACCCGACAGGGGAAGAACACTGAAGCTTTCTTT.

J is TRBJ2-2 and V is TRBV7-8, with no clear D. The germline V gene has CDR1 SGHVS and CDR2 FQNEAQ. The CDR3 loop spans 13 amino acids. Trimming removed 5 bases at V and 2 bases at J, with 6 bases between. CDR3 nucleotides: TGTGCCAGCAGCGTACCCAACACCGGGGAGCTGTTTTTT. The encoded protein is CASSVPNTGELFF. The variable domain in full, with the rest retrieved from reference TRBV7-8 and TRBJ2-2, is GAGVSQSPRYKVAKRGQDVALRCDPISGHVSLFWYQQALGQGPEFLTYFQNEAQLDKSGLPSDRFFAERPEGSVSTLKIQRTQQEDSAVYLCASSVPNTGELFFGEGSRLTVL.

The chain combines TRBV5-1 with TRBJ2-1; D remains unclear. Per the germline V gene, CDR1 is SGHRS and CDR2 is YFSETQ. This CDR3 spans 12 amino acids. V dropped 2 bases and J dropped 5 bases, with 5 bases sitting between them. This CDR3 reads CASSLRHNEQFF. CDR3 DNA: TGCGCCAGCAGCTTAAGACACAATGAGCAGTTCTTC.

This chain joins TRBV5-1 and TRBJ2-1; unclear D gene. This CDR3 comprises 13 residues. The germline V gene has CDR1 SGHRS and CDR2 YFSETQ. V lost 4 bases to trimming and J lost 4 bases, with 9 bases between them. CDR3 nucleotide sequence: TGCGCCAGCAGCCCCTCTTCGTACAATGAGCAGTTCTTC. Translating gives CASSPSSYNEQFF.

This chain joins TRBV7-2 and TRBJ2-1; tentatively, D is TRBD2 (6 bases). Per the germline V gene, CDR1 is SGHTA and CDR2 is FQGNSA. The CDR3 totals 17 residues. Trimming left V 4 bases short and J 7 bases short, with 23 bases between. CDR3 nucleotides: TGTGCCAGCAGCTCGGGACCCTTGGCGGGGTTCTCGAATGAGCAGTTCTTC. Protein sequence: CASSSGPLAGFSNEQFF.

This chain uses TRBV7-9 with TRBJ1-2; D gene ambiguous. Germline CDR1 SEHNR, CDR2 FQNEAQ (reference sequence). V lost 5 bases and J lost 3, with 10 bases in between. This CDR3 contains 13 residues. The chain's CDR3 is CASSRDMDYGYTF. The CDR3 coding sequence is TGTGCCAGCAGCAGAGACATGGACTATGGCTACACCTTC. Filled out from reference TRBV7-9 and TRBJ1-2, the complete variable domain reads DTGVSQNPRHKITKRGQNVTFRCDPISEHNRLYWYRQTLGQGPEFLTYFQNEAQLEKSRLLSDRFSAERPKGSFSTLEIQRTEQGDSAMYLCASSRDMDYGYTFGSGTRLTVV.

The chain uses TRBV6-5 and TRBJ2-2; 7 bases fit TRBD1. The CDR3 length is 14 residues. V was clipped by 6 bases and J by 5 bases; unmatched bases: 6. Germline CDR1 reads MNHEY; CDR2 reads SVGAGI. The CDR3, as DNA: TGTGCCAGCAGATTGACAGGGTTGACCGGGGAGCTGTTTTTT. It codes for CASRLTGLTGELFF.

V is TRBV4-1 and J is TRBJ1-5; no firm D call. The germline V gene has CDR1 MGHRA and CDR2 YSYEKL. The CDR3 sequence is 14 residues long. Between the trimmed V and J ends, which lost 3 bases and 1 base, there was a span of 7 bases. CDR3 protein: CASSQAGSNQPQHF. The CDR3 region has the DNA TGCGCCAGCAGCCAGGCAGGAAGCAATCAGCCCCAGCATTTT.

CDR3: CASSLNRDNVKAFF. CDR3 coding DNA: TGTGCCAGCAGTTTGAACCGGGACAACGTCAAGGCTTTCTTT. The genes are TRBV6-5 and TRBJ1-1; TRBD1 might be the D (6 bases). Germline CDR1 and CDR2: MNHEY and SVGAGI. V was cut by 4 bases and J by 11 bases, with 20 bases left in between. The CDR3 is 14 residues long.

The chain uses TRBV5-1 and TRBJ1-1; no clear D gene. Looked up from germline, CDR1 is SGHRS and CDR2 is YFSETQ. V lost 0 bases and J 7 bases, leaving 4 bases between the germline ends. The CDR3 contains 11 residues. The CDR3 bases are TGCGCCAGCAGCTTGGACATTGAAGCTTTCTTT. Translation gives CASSLDIEAFF.